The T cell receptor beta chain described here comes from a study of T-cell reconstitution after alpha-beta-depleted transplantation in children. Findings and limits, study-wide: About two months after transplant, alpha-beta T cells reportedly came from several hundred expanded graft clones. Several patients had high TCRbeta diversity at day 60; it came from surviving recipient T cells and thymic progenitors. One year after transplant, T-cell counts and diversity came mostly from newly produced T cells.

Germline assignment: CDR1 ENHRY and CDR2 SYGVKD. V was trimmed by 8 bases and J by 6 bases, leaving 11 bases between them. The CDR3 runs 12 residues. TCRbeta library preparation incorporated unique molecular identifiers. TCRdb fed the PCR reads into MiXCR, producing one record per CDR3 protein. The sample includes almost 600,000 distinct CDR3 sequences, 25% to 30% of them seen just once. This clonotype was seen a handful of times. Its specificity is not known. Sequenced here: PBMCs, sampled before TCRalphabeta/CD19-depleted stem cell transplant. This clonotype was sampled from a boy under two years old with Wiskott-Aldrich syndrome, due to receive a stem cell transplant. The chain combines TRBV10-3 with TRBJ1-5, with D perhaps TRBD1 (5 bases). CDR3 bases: TGTGCCATCGGGGGTGGGGGTCAGCCCCAGCATTTT. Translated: CAIGGGGQPQHF.